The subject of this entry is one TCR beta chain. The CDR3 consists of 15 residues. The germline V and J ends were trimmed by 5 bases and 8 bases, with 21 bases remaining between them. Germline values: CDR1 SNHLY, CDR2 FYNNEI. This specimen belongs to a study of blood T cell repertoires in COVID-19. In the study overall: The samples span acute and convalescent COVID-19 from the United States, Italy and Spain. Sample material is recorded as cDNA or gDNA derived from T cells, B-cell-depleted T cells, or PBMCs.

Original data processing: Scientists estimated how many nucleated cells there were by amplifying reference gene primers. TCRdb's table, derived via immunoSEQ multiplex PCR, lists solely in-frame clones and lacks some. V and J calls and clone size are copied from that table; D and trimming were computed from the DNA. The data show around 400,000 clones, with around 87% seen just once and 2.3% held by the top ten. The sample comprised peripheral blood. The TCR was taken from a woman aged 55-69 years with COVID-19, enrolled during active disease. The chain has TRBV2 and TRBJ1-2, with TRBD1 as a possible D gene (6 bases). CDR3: CASSQAPHRDAGYTF. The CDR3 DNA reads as TGTGCCAGCAGTCAGGCGCCGCACAGGGACGCCGGCTACACCTTC.